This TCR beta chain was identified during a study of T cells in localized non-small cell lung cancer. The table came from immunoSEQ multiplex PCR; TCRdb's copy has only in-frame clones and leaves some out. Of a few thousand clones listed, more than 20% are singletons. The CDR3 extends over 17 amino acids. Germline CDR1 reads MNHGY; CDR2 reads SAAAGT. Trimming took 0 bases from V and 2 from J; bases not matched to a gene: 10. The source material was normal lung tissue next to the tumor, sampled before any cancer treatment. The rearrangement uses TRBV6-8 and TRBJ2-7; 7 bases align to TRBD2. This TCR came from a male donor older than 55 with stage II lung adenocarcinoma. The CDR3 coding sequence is TGTGCCAGCAGTTACTCGAATCGGCTAGCGGCCACCTACGAGCAGTACTTC. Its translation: CASSYSNRLAATYEQYF.